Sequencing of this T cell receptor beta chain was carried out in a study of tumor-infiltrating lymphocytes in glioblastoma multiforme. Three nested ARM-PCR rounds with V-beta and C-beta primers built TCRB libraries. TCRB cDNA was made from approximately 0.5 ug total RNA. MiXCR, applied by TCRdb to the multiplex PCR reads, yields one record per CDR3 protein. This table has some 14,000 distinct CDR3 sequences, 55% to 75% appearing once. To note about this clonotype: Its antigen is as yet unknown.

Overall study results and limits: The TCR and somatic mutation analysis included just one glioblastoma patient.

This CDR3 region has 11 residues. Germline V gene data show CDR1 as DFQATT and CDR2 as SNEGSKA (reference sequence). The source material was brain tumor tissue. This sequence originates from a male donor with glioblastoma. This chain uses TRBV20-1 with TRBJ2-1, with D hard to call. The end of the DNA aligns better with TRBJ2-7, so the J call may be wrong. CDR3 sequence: CSARRQNEQYF. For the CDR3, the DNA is TGCAGTGCTAGGCGGCAAAATGAGCAGTACTTC.